This T cell receptor (beta chain) derives from a study of cytomegalovirus exposure and HLA in healthy donors. Study observations and caveats: According to the study, 160 or so TCR beta chains were cytomegalovirus-associated. Most TCR sequences were uncommon, yet certain public TCRs appeared in many donors. Reports credit the classifier with highly specific, highly sensitive diagnosis of cytomegalovirus status.

In the PCR, 60 Vbeta and 13 Jbeta primers were used. Using immunoSEQ multiplex PCR, the repertoire was profiled, and TCRdb retains in-frame clones only, with some absent. The sample records 200,000 to 250,000 clones, 70% to 80% being singletons. In the case of this clone: What it binds is not known.

V gave up 4 bases and J gave up 5 bases, with 21 bases separating them. Germline V lookup: CDR1 LNHNV, CDR2 YYDKDF (reference sequence). The CDR3 is 17 residues long. V usage is TRBV15 and J usage is TRBJ1-5, with D unclear. This TCR was recovered from a woman aged 25 to 45 in good health and CMV-seronegative. Sequencing used PBMCs. DNA for the CDR3: TGTGCCACCAGCACAGAGATCTCGGTTTACGGGGATCAGCCCCAGCATTTT. Translated: CATSTEISVYGDQPQHF.